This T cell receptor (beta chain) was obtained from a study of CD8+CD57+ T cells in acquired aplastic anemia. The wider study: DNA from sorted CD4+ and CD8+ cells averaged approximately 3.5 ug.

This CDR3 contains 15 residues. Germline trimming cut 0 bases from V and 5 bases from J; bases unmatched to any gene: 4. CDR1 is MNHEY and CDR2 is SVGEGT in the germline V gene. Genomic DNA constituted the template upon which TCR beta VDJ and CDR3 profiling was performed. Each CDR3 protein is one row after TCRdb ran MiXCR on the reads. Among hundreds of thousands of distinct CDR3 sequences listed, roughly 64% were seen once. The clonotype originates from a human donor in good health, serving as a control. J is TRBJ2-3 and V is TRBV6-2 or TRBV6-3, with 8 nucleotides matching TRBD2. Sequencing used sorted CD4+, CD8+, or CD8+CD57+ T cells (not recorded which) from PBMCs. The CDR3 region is CASSYSGGEEDTQYF. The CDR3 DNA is TGTGCCAGCAGTTACTCCGGGGGGGAGGAAGATACGCAGTATTTT.